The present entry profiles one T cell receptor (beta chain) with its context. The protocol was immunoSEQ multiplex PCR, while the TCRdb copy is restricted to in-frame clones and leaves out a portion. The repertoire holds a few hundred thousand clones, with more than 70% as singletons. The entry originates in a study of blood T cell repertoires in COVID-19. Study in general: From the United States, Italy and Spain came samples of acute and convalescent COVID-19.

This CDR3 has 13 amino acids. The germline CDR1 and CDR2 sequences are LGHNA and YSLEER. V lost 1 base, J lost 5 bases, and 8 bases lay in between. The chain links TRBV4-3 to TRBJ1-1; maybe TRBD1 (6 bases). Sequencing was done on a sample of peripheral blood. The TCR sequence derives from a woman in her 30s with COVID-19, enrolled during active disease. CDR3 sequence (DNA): TGCGCCAGCAGCCAAGCGGACAGTACTGAAGCTTTCTTT. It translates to CASSQADSTEAFF.